The 25 T cell receptor beta chains reported below all come from one sample, sequenced in a study of blood T cells in healthy people across ages. With a J-beta primer mix and a sample-barcoded 5' primer, a second PCR ran roughly 6 to 11 cycles. From the 5' RACE reads, TCRdb called clonotypes with MiXCR, one entry per CDR3 protein. Counted here are approximately 790,000 distinct CDR3 sequences, approximately 65% occurring once; the ten biggest clones make up 25% to 30%. Sequenced sample: blood. These receptors were collected from a man aged 25 to 40 in good health.

The chain combines TRBV4-1 with TRBJ2-7; 11 bases match TRBD2. J lost 5 bases, V lost 2 bases, and 8 bases had no gene match. CDR3 length: 16 amino acids. The V gene's germline CDR1 is MGHRA and CDR2 YSYEKL. CDR3 DNA: TGCGCCAGCAGCCAACCTACTAGCGGGAGAATCAACGAGCAGTACTTC. Protein sequence: CASSQPTSGRINEQYF.

In this sample, this clonotype turned up a few times. V is TRBV5-1 and J is TRBJ1-5, with D possibly being TRBD1 (6 bases). V gave up 0 bases and J gave up 7 bases, with 11 bases separating them. The CDR3 runs 14 residues. Germline V gene lookup returns CDR1 SGHRS and CDR2 YFSETQ. The DNA for the CDR3 is TGCGCCAGCAGCTTGGGGGGGGCTGACCAGCCCCAGCATTTT. Protein: CASSLGGADQPQHF.

The gene calls are TRBV11-2 and TRBJ2-3, with D unclear. The CDR3 contains 14 residues. The V end lost 1 base, the J end lost 6 bases, and 11 bases lay between the germline ends. The germline V gene encodes CDR1 SGHAT and CDR2 FQNNGV. In DNA form, the CDR3 reads TGTGCCAGCAGCTTAGGATGGTCGGTTGATACGCAGTATTTT. It codes for CASSLGWSVDTQYF. The full variable domain, rest sourced from reference TRBV11-2 and TRBJ2-3, is EAGVAQSPRYKIIEKRQSVAFWCNPISGHATLYWYQQILGQGPKLLIQFQNNGVVDDSQLPKDRFSAERLKGVDSTLKIQPAKLEDSAVYLCASSLGWSVDTQYFGPGTRLTVL.

The rearrangement uses TRBV20-1 and TRBJ2-7, with a possible D match to TRBD2 (7 bases). V was trimmed by 3 bases and J by 5 bases, leaving 17 bases between them. This CDR3 region has 14 residues. Germline assignment: CDR1 DFQATT and CDR2 SNEGSKA (reference sequence). The CDR3 sequence: CSARPRRGAHEQYF. The CDR3 DNA sequence: TGCAGTGCTAGGCCTAGACGGGGGGCTCACGAGCAGTACTTC.

Remarks on this clonotype: Germline and junction disagree at one end, which may indicate a read error. The gene calls are TRBV12-3 or TRBV12-4 and TRBJ2-5; 9 positions match TRBD1. The DNA end is a closer match to TRBJ2-7, so the J assignment may be wrong. The CDR3 is made up of 17 amino acids. CDR3 sequence (DNA): TGTGCCAGCAGTTTTGCCGCCGGACAGGGGAATTCCTGCGAGCAGTACTTC. Its protein product is CASSFAAGQGNSCEQYF.

This clonotype was counted only a few times. The chain has TRBV6-5 and TRBJ2-1; D gene uncertain. Germline-derived CDR1 and CDR2 are MNHEY and SVGAGI. The length of the CDR3 is 11 residues. Trimming pared 2 bases from V and 8 bases from J, leaving 4 bases between. CDR3 DNA: TGTGCCAGCAGTTACAGGGATGAGCAGTTCTTC. It is translated as CASSYRDEQFF.

This chain uses TRBV4-2 with TRBJ2-2; D remains ambiguous. V lost 2 bases to trimming and J lost 4 bases, with 5 bases between them. CDR3 length equals 13 residues. The germline gives CDR1 LGHNA, CDR2 YNFKEQ. Here the CDR3 DNA reads TGTGCCAGCAGCCAATTTAGCACCGGGGAGCTGTTTTTT. Protein sequence: CASSQFSTGELFF.

The CDR3 coding sequence is TGTGCCAGCAGCCGGGGGACAGTGGGCAATCAGCCCCAGCATTTT. Residues: CASSRGTVGNQPQHF. The chain links TRBV28 to TRBJ1-5; 7 nucleotides agree with TRBD1. The ends lost 6 bases at V and 2 bases at J; junction bases unmatched: 7. The CDR3 has 15 residues. Germline values: CDR1 MDHEN, CDR2 SYDVKM. The full variable domain, with the rest looked up from reference TRBV28 and TRBJ1-5, is DVKVTQSSRYLVKRTGEKVFLECVQDMDHENMFWYRQDPGLGLRLIYFSYDVKMKEKGDIPEGYSVSREKKERFSLILESASTNQTSMYLCASSRGTVGNQPQHFGDGTRLSIL.

The CDR3 spells CSVGGSGSTDTQYF. The CDR3 nucleotides are TGCAGCGTTGGGGGCTCAGGTAGCACAGATACGCAGTATTTT. The rearrangement joins TRBV29-1 to TRBJ2-3; tentatively, D is TRBD1 (5 bases). The V gene lost 4 bases and the J gene lost 0 bases, with 11 bases spanning the gap. Germline-derived CDR1 and CDR2 are SQVTM and ANQGSEA. The CDR3 runs 14 residues.

The chain recombines TRBV11-2 with TRBJ2-3; TRBD2 matches at 9 bases. The length of the CDR3 is 15 residues. V lost 6 bases and J lost 6; bases outside the gene matches: 10. Germline V CDR1 and CDR2: SGHAT, FQNNGV. The CDR3 reads CASSFLSGGGDTQYF. The DNA for the CDR3 is TGTGCCAGCAGTTTTCTTAGCGGGGGAGGGGATACGCAGTATTTT.

This chain joins TRBV7-2 and TRBJ1-2; D is perhaps TRBD1 (6 bases). This CDR3 spans 13 amino acids. Deletions cut 6 bases from V and 7 bases from J, with 15 bases between. Germline lookup yields CDR1 SGHTA and CDR2 FQGNSA. The CDR3 bases are TGTGCCAGCAGATCTGGACAGATTCGTGGCTACACCTTC. Translating it yields CASRSGQIRGYTF.

J is TRBJ1-5 and V is TRBV5-1; D ambiguous. The V and J ends lost 7 bases and 3 bases respectively, with 2 bases between them. Germline lookup yields CDR1 SGHRS and CDR2 YFSETQ. The CDR3 is made up of 10 amino acids. CDR3 sequence (DNA): TGCGCCAGCTTCAATCAGCCCCAGCATTTT. Residues: CASFNQPQHF. The whole variable domain, remainder taken from reference TRBV5-1 and TRBJ1-5, is KAGVTQTPRYLIKTRGQQVTLSCSPISGHRSVSWYQQTPGQGLQFLFEYFSETQRNKGNFPGRFSGRQFSNSRSEMNVSTLELGDSALYLCASFNQPQHFGDGTRLSIL.

There are many counts of this clonotype. The rearrangement links TRBV12-3 or TRBV12-4 to TRBJ2-6; 7 nucleotides match TRBD1. Trimming removed 6 bases from V and 1 base from J; junction bases left unmatched: 12. The CDR3 length is 18 residues. The CDR3 coding sequence is TGTGCCAGCAGCCCGAACAGGGGAACTCGTTCTGGGGCCAACGTCCTGACTTTC. Protein: CASSPNRGTRSGANVLTF.

Here the CDR3 reads CSGQGDDYGYTF. CDR3 bases: TGCAGCGGACAGGGGGATGACTATGGCTACACCTTC. The V call is TRBV29-1, the J call TRBJ1-2; 9 bases match TRBD1. V lost 7 bases and J lost 3; bases outside the gene matches: 3. Germline V CDR1 and CDR2: SQVTM, ANQGSEA. The CDR3 extends over 12 amino acids.

The chain combines TRBV12-5 with TRBJ2-1, with 13 positions matching TRBD2. The CDR3 is 17 residues long. V was clipped by 1 base and J by 2 bases; unmatched bases: 2. The germline V gene has CDR1 LGHNT and CDR2 FRNRAP. The CDR3 is CASGLGTSGGPYNEQFF. In nucleotides, the CDR3 is TGTGCTAGTGGTTTGGGGACTAGCGGGGGACCCTACAATGAGCAGTTCTTC.

The chain carries TRBV12-3 or TRBV12-4 and TRBJ1-5, with 10 bases matching TRBD1. The CDR3 has 14 amino acids. Trimming removed 5 bases from V and 11 bases from J; junction bases left unmatched: 9. The CDR3 DNA is TGTGCCAGCAGTCCCCGGGACAGGGGAGGGACCCAGCATTTT. As protein: CASSPRDRGGTQHF.

Here the CDR3 reads CAVDSGGPGYEQYF. Here the CDR3 DNA reads TGTGCCGTCGACTCAGGGGGCCCTGGCTACGAGCAGTACTTC. The genes are TRBV10-3 and TRBJ2-7; 8 bases are shared with TRBD1. Germline CDR1 reads ENHRY; CDR2 reads SYGVKD. This CDR3 region has 14 residues. J gave up 3 bases and V 11 bases, and 12 bases lay outside the gene matches.

The CDR3: CASNLRSGANVLTF. Here the CDR3 DNA reads TGCGCCAGCAATTTGCGGTCTGGGGCCAACGTCCTGACTTTC. The chain uses TRBV5-1 and TRBJ2-6; no clear D gene. V was shortened by 6 bases and J by 1 base, with 8 bases between the two germline ends. Germline V gene lookup returns CDR1 SGHRS and CDR2 YFSETQ. This CDR3 is built from 14 residues.

This rearrangement joins TRBV6-6 to TRBJ2-7; no reliable D call. CDR1 MNHNY and CDR2 SVGAGI come from the germline V gene (reference sequence). The CDR3 has 13 amino acids. Deletions cut 2 bases from V and 5 bases from J, with 10 bases between. In nucleotides, the CDR3 is TGTGCCAGCAGTTACGGCCGTTCGGACGAGCAGTACTTC. It yields the protein CASSYGRSDEQYF.

Note on this clonotype: One end of the junction varies from germline; a read error may be responsible. This sequence joins TRBV7-2 and TRBJ2-7; TRBD2 matches 9 bases. Germline CDR1 and CDR2: SGHTA and FQGNSA. The CDR3 totals 16 residues. This CDR3 is CAGSARLAVVSYEQYF. The CDR3 DNA sequence: TGTGCCGGCAGCGCACGACTAGCGGTTGTCTCCTACGAGCAGTACTTC.

The chain links TRBV28 to TRBJ2-1, with D possibly TRBD1 on 7 matching bases. V gave up 5 bases and J gave up 10 bases, with 21 bases separating them. This CDR3 is 15 amino acids long. The germline V gene has CDR1 MDHEN and CDR2 SYDVKM. CDR3 protein: CASSKDREVTPEQFF. CDR3 nucleotide sequence: TGTGCCAGCAGTAAAGACAGGGAGGTCACTCCGGAGCAGTTCTTC.

The gene calls are TRBV30 and TRBJ2-5; no definite D call. V lost 3 bases to trimming and J lost 1 base, with 9 bases between them. This CDR3 comprises 13 residues. Germline CDR1 reads GTSNPN; CDR2 reads SVGIG (reference sequence). The CDR3 DNA follows: TGTGCCTGGAGGGTGGGCCTCCAAGAGACCCAGTACTTC. It yields the protein CAWRVGLQETQYF.

This clonotype was detected only a few times. The chain carries TRBV29-1 and TRBJ1-2; D not certain. The CDR3 length is 12 residues. V lost 4 bases, J lost 4 bases, and 10 bases lay in between. Germline CDR1 SQVTM, CDR2 ANQGSEA. The CDR3 coding sequence is TGCAGCGTTGTTCCGGACTCCTATGGCTACACCTTC. Translated, it gives CSVVPDSYGYTF. Variable domain in full (rest from reference TRBV29-1 and TRBJ1-2): SAVISQKPSRDICQRGTSLTIQCQVDSQVTMMFWYRQQPGQSLTLIATANQGSEATYESGFVIDKFPISRPNLTFSTLTVSNMSPEDSSIYLCSVVPDSYGYTFGSGTRLTVV.

This chain uses TRBV6-1 with TRBJ2-4; 9 positions agree with TRBD2. The better agreement between TRBJ2-7 and the DNA end casts doubt on the J call. Germline values: CDR1 MNHNS, CDR2 SASEGT. The CDR3 covers 16 residues. The CDR3 DNA reads as TGTGCCAGCAGTCGTCTAGCGGGGACCTATACCTACGAGCAGTACTTC. It encodes CASSRLAGTYTYEQYF.

As regards this clonotype: One junction end disagrees with the germline gene, perhaps due to a read error. The rearrangement joins TRBV16 to TRBJ1-4; no definite D call. Germline-derived CDR1 and CDR2 are KGHSY and FQNENV. CDR3 length: 12 residues. The CDR3 reads CTSSQINEKLFF. The DNA for the CDR3 is TGTACCAGCAGCCAGATCAATGAAAAACTGTTTTTT.